Sequencing of this T cell receptor (beta chain) was carried out in a study of early T cells in non-severe SARS-CoV-2 infection. General study results and limits: Matches to VDJdb favored anti-spike CD8 responses and missed private and CD4 specificities.

This clonotype was recorded many times. Its specificity is unknown. Attachment of unique molecular identifiers was made to individual cDNA molecules. Each CDR3 protein gets one entry after TCRdb re-called the 5' RACE reads with MiXCR. The sample shows around 39,000 distinct CDR3 sequences, approximately 8% of them seen only once. Germline values: CDR1 DFQATT, CDR2 SNEGSKA (reference sequence). This CDR3 comprises 13 residues. The V gene lost 3 bases and the J gene lost 1 base, with 9 bases spanning the gap. The chain recombines TRBV20-1 with TRBJ1-1; D uncertain. The sample in question was whole blood, obtained at baseline. The TCR sequence derives from an adult who was a healthcare worker with PCR-confirmed SARS-CoV-2 infection or an uninfected control (not recorded which). The CDR3 spells CSASRTANTEAFF. CDR3 DNA sequence: TGCAGTGCTAGCCGAACCGCGAACACTGAAGCTTTCTTT.